Presented here are 28 T cell receptor beta chains from one specimen sequenced in a study of blood T cell repertoires in COVID-19. Here immunoSEQ multiplex PCR was the method, and the copy in TCRdb shows in-frame clones only, minus some. The data show 150,000 to 200,000 clones, with more than 65% seen just once and about 2.7% held by the top ten. The sequenced material came from peripheral blood. The source of these receptors is a human donor with acute or convalescent COVID-19. The donor label of this sample is uncertain.

The CDR3 DNA reads as TGTGCCAGCCGCAGGGGGCTCACAGATACGCAGTATTTT. As protein: CASRRGLTDTQYF. The chain carries TRBV27 and TRBJ2-3; 8 bases fit TRBD1. V shed 8 bases and J 2 bases; nucleotides not matched to a gene: 3. Germline V gives CDR1 MNHEY, CDR2 SMNVEV (reference sequence). The CDR3 totals 13 residues.

This sequence joins TRBV7-8 and TRBJ1-2; 8 positions match TRBD1. The CDR3 has 15 residues. The ends lost 4 bases at V and 4 bases at J; junction bases unmatched: 8. Germline values: CDR1 SGHVS, CDR2 FQNEAQ. The CDR3 here is CASSSRTGISYGYTF. CDR3 coding DNA: TGTGCCAGCAGCTCCCGGACAGGGATCTCCTATGGCTACACCTTC.

In this sample, this clone turned up once. The rearrangement uses TRBV5-6 and TRBJ1-2; D ambiguous. The CDR3 extends over 14 amino acids. Trimming pared 4 bases from V and 11 bases from J, leaving 21 bases between. Germline CDR1 reads SGHDT; CDR2 reads YYEEEE. The CDR3 sequence is CASSIGSGRPVYTF. The CDR3 DNA follows: TGTGCCAGCAGCATAGGGAGCGGCCGCCCAGTATACACCTTC.

V usage is TRBV28 and J usage is TRBJ1-5; 9 positions match TRBD1. Trimming at V came to 6 bases and at J to 5 bases, leaving 8 bases not matched to a gene. The length of the CDR3 is 15 residues. Germline loops: CDR1 MDHEN, CDR2 SYDVKM. The CDR3 DNA follows: TGTGCCAGCAGGAACACAGGGGGCTCCTATCAGCCCCAGCATTTT. Its protein is CASRNTGGSYQPQHF. Complete variable domain (other parts from reference TRBV28 and TRBJ1-5): DVKVTQSSRYLVKRTGEKVFLECVQDMDHENMFWYRQDPGLGLRLIYFSYDVKMKEKGDIPEGYSVSREKKERFSLILESASTNQTSMYLCASRNTGGSYQPQHFGDGTRLSIL.

The chain is built from TRBV5-1 and TRBJ2-5; 7 bases line up with TRBD1. This CDR3 comprises 15 residues. After removal of 5 bases from V and 5 bases from J, the junction contained 12 bases not matched to a gene. Germline CDR1 SGHRS, CDR2 YFSETQ. Here the CDR3 DNA reads TGCGCCAGCAGTCTGATACGGACAGGTTCGGAGACCCAGTACTTC. Translating it yields CASSLIRTGSETQYF.

This clone was seen once. The chain combines TRBV6-5 with TRBJ2-7, with D possibly matching TRBD1 (6 bases). There are 14 residues in the CDR3. Germline V lookup: CDR1 MNHEY, CDR2 SVGAGI. V was trimmed by 9 bases and J by 0 bases, leaving 15 bases between them. As DNA, the CDR3 is TGTGCCAGTATGGCAGGGGATAGCTCCTACGAGCAGTACTTC. Translating it yields CASMAGDSSYEQYF.

The chain uses TRBV5-1 and TRBJ2-2; 7 nucleotides match TRBD1. The length of the CDR3 is 15 residues. Germline values: CDR1 SGHRS, CDR2 YFSETQ. V lost 2 bases to trimming and J lost 5 bases; unmatched junction nucleotides: 6. The DNA for the CDR3 is TGCGCCAGCAGCTTAGAGGGGGCGCCTACCGGGGAGCTGTTTTTT. Protein: CASSLEGAPTGELFF.

V usage is TRBV11-3 and J usage is TRBJ2-1, with TRBD1 as a possible D gene (5 bases). Per germline, CDR1 SGHNT and CDR2 YENEEA. The CDR3 runs to 18 residues. Trimming took off 2 bases at V and 0 bases at J, with 17 bases between the two ends. CDR3: CASSLNRGILSSYNEQFF. CDR3 nucleotides: TGTGCCAGCAGCTTAAATAGGGGCATCCTCAGCTCCTACAATGAGCAGTTCTTC.

V and J are TRBV28 and TRBJ1-1; D is unclear. V was clipped by 3 bases and J by 4 bases, with 6 bases between them. The germline V gene has CDR1 MDHEN and CDR2 SYDVKM. CDR3 length: 12 amino acids. CDR3 loop: CASSLAPTEAFF. CDR3 in DNA: TGTGCCAGCAGTTTGGCCCCCACTGAAGCTTTCTTT.

The gene calls are TRBV6-5 and TRBJ2-1; 14 bases agree with TRBD2. From germline, CDR1 is MNHEY and CDR2 SVGAGI. With 11 bases clipped from V and 6 bases from J, the junction kept 9 bases outside the gene matches. The CDR3 totals 15 residues. The CDR3 reads CAAPAGLAGVNEQFF. The CDR3 nucleotides read TGTGCCGCACCCGCGGGACTAGCGGGAGTCAATGAGCAGTTCTTC.

This clone turned up a few times. The rearrangement uses TRBV6-6 and TRBJ1-4, with TRBD1 as a possible D gene (6 bases). The V end lost 2 bases, the J end lost 7 bases, and 11 bases lay between the germline ends. The CDR3 consists of 14 residues. CDR1 and CDR2 (germline): MNHNY, SVGAGI (reference sequence). The CDR3 bases are TGTGCCAGCAGTTACAGTACAGGGAGTGAAAAACTGTTTTTT. Its translation: CASSYSTGSEKLFF.

Written as DNA, the CDR3 is TGTGCCAGCAGTCTTGGCCGGGTTGCTCGAGGGGCCAAAAACATTCAGTACTTC. It is translated as CASSLGRVARGAKNIQYF. The V call is TRBV2, the J call TRBJ2-4; D perhaps matches TRBD2 (5 bases). Per germline, CDR1 SNHLY and CDR2 FYNNEI. Trimming left V 5 bases short and J 1 base short, with 21 bases between. The CDR3 extends over 18 amino acids.

CDR3 region: CASSFGTSGETDTQYF. Written as DNA, the CDR3 is TGTGCCAGCAGTTTCGGGACTAGCGGGGAGACAGATACGCAGTATTTT. This chain joins TRBV6-6 and TRBJ2-3, with 13 bases identical to TRBD2. Germline lookup yields CDR1 MNHNY and CDR2 SVGAGI (reference sequence). The CDR3 length is 16 residues. V was clipped by 4 bases and J by 3 bases; unmatched bases: 4.

The chain is built from TRBV5-1 and TRBJ2-7; 12 nucleotides agree with TRBD1. The CDR3 covers 16 residues. V lost 4 bases, J lost 6 bases, and 11 bases stayed unmatched. Per the germline V gene, CDR1 is SGHRS and CDR2 is YFSETQ. DNA of the CDR3: TGCGCCAGCAGCCTTTTCGAGGGACAGGGGGCTGTCGAGCAGTACTTC. Protein: CASSLFEGQGAVEQYF.

The J gene is TRBJ2-1, the V gene TRBV30; 12 bases are shared with TRBD1. V lost 5 bases, J lost 6 bases, and 5 bases stayed unmatched. The germline gives CDR1 GTSNPN, CDR2 SVGIG (reference sequence). The CDR3 is 14 amino acids. The CDR3: CAWGGQGASNEQFF. CDR3 in DNA: TGTGCCTGGGGGGGACAGGGGGCGAGCAATGAGCAGTTCTTC.

CDR3 protein: CASSFQGANYGYTF. In DNA form, the CDR3 reads TGTGCCAGCAGTTTTCAGGGGGCTAACTATGGCTACACCTTC. This chain joins TRBV27 and TRBJ1-2; TRBD1 matches 7 bases. V lost 3 bases and J lost 0; bases outside the gene matches: 1. CDR1 is MNHEY and CDR2 is SMNVEV in the germline V gene (reference sequence). The CDR3 runs to 14 residues.

The V gene is TRBV5-1, the J gene TRBJ1-3; 7 bases fit TRBD1. Germline CDR1 SGHRS, CDR2 YFSETQ. The CDR3 is 15 residues long. V shed 0 bases and J 2 bases; nucleotides not matched to a gene: 2. The CDR3 region has the DNA TGCGCCAGCAGCTTGGCTACAGGGGCTGGAAACACCATATATTTT. The encoded protein is CASSLATGAGNTIYF.

This sequence joins TRBV30 and TRBJ2-2, with 8 bases matching TRBD1. Germline CDR1 is GTSNPN and CDR2 is SVGIG (reference sequence). The CDR3 spans 17 residues. V lost 5 bases and J lost 0; bases outside the gene matches: 11. CDR3 nucleotide sequence: TGTGCCTGGGGGCAGGGGGCGAAAGGGCCGAACACCGGGGAGCTGTTTTTT. Its translation is CAWGQGAKGPNTGELFF.

This clone appeared once. The chain employs TRBV2 and TRBJ2-5, with 7 bases matching TRBD1. The CDR3 has 13 amino acids. After removal of 4 bases from V and 5 bases from J, the junction contained 4 bases not matched to a gene. Germline lookup yields CDR1 SNHLY and CDR2 FYNNEI. The CDR3 DNA is TGTGCCAGCAGTGTAGTCAGGGGGGAGACCCAGTACTTC. Its protein product is CASSVVRGETQYF.

This chain connects TRBV2 to TRBJ2-7, with 11 bases fitting TRBD2. The V segment lost 5 bases and the J segment 0 bases; nucleotides outside the gene matches: 3. This CDR3 spans 15 amino acids. Germline CDR1 reads SNHLY; CDR2 reads FYNNEI. The CDR3 DNA sequence: TGTGCCAGCAGTCAACTAGCGGGGGCCTCCTACGAGCAGTACTTC. It yields the protein CASSQLAGASYEQYF.

This sequence joins TRBV14 and TRBJ2-1, with 7 bases fitting TRBD2. With V trimmed by 0 bases and J by 8 bases, 10 bases remained unmatched. The CDR3 has 16 amino acids. Per the germline V gene, CDR1 is SGHDN and CDR2 is FVKESK. The CDR3 DNA reads TGTGCCAGCAGCCAAGAAATTGGCGGGGGAGGAGATGAGCAGTTCTTC. It codes for CASSQEIGGGGDEQFF.

V gene TRBV19 combines with J gene TRBJ2-7, with 8 bases aligning to TRBD2. The germline CDR1 and CDR2 sequences are LNHDA and SQIVND (reference sequence). This CDR3 is 15 amino acids long. The J segment lost 2 bases and the V segment lost 6 bases, leaving 9 bases of the junction unmatched. The CDR3 coding sequence is TGTGCCAGTAGAAGGGGACTAGTAGGGGCCTACGAGCAGTACTTC. It codes for CASRRGLVGAYEQYF.

CDR3 in DNA: TGCAGCGTTCCCGACCGGGACAGGACTTCTTATGGCTACACCTTC. This encodes CSVPDRDRTSYGYTF. This rearrangement joins TRBV29-1 to TRBJ1-2; 8 bases agree with TRBD1. The CDR3 is 15 amino acids. Germline V gives CDR1 SQVTM, CDR2 ANQGSEA. V shed 5 bases and J 5 bases; nucleotides not matched to a gene: 13.

This sequence joins TRBV6-5 and TRBJ1-1; a possible D gene is TRBD1 (6 bases). Trimming cost V 6 bases and J 0 bases, with 11 bases left between them. CDR3 length: 14 amino acids. Germline assignment: CDR1 MNHEY and CDR2 SVGAGI. The CDR3 nucleotides read TGTGCCAGCAGCTCAGGGGACCTGAACACTGAAGCTTTCTTT. Protein product: CASSSGDLNTEAFF.

The chain couples TRBV11-2 to TRBJ1-5, with D maybe TRBD1 (6 bases). CDR1 and CDR2 from the germline V gene are SGHAT and FQNNGV. The V gene lost 0 bases and the J gene lost 0 bases, with 12 bases spanning the gap. This CDR3 spans 17 amino acids. The CDR3 coding sequence is TGTGCCAGCAGCTTAGATAGGGGGAAACATAGCAATCAGCCCCAGCATTTT. It encodes CASSLDRGKHSNQPQHF. Complete variable domain (other parts from reference TRBV11-2 and TRBJ1-5): EAGVAQSPRYKIIEKRQSVAFWCNPISGHATLYWYQQILGQGPKLLIQFQNNGVVDDSQLPKDRFSAERLKGVDSTLKIQPAKLEDSAVYLCASSLDRGKHSNQPQHFGDGTRLSIL.

The chain joins TRBV6-5 to TRBJ2-1, with TRBD2 matching 10 bases. This CDR3 comprises 16 residues. Trimming cost V 0 bases and J 1 base; bases outside gene matches: 0. Germline assignment: CDR1 MNHEY and CDR2 SVGAGI. The CDR3 is CASSYSSGGSYNEQFF. CDR3 bases: TGTGCCAGCAGTTACTCTAGCGGGGGGTCCTACAATGAGCAGTTCTTC.

The chain uses TRBV19 and TRBJ2-3, with D possibly matching TRBD2 (6 bases). V dropped 3 bases and J dropped 0 bases, with 10 bases sitting between them. The CDR3 covers 15 residues. The germline CDR1 and CDR2 sequences are LNHDA and SQIVND (reference sequence). Here the CDR3 reads CASSISGGSTDTQYF. The CDR3, as DNA: TGTGCCAGTAGTATTTCTGGGGGGAGCACAGATACGCAGTATTTT.

The V gene is TRBV11-3, the J gene TRBJ1-3; D gene uncertain. Germline CDR1 and CDR2: SGHNT and YENEEA. This CDR3 contains 14 residues. Trimming stripped 4 bases from V and 2 bases from J, with 9 bases between. The CDR3 DNA follows: TGTGCCAGCAGCTCCGGAAGCGCTGGAAACACCATATATTTT. It encodes CASSSGSAGNTIYF.